Given below is one TCR beta chain in context. Its specificity is not known. The read ends 3 residues early relative to the CDR3; the germline J gene fills the gap. These data belong to a study of T cell clonality in common variable immunodeficiency. Regarding the study as a whole: Repertoire-complication correlations in CVID were limited by patient heterogeneity. CVID subjects had higher TCRbeta clonality than healthy controls, most marked in about a third. Fewer TCRbeta clones were shared among CVID subjects than controls.

Donors gave about 5 to 9 ml heparinized peripheral whole blood. The CDR3 totals 16 residues. Per the germline V gene, CDR1 is SGHRS and CDR2 is YFSETQ. J lost 2 bases, V lost 0 bases, and 5 bases had no gene match. Using immunoSEQ multiplex PCR, the repertoire was profiled, and TCRdb retains in-frame clones only, with some absent. The table lists about 44,000 clones, with no singletons. Sequenced input: peripheral blood mononuclear cells. The V call is TRBV5-1, the J call TRBJ1-2; 9 bases fit TRBD1. The source is a person aged 18-70 years in good health. The sequenced CDR3 bases are TGCGCCAGCAGCTTGGTCGGAGGGACAGGGAACTATGGC. Its protein product is CASSLVGGTGNYG. The whole CDR3 is CASSLVGGTGNYGYTF.